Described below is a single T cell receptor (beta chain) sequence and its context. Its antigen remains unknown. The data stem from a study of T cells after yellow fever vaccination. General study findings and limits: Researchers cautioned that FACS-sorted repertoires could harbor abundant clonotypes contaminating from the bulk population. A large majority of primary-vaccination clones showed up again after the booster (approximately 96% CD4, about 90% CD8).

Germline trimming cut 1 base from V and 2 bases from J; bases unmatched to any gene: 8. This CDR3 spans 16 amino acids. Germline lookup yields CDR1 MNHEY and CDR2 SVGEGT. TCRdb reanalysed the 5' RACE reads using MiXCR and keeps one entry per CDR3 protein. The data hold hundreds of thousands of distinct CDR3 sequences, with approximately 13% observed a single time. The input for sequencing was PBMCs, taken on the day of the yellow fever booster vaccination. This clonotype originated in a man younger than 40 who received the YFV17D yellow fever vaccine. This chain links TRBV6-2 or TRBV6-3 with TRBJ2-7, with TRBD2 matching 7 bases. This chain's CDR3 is CASSYFVGGPPYEQYF. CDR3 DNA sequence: TGTGCCAGCAGTTACTTTGTGGGAGGGCCCCCCTACGAGCAGTACTTC.